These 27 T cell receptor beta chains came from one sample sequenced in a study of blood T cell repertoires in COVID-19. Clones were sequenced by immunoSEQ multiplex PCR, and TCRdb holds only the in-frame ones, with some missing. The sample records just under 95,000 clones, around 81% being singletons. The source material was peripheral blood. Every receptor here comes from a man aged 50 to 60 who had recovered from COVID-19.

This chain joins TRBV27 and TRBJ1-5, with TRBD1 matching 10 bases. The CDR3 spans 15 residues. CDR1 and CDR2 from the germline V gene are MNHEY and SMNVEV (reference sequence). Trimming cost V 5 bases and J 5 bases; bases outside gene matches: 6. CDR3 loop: CASSPRDRGDQPQHF. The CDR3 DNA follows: TGTGCCAGCAGTCCCCGGGACAGGGGAGATCAGCCCCAGCATTTT.

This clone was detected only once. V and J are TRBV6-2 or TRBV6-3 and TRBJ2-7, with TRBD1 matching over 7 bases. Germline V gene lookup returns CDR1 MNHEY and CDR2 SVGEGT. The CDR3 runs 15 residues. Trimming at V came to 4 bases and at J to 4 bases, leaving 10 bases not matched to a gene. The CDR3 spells CASSSPNRGGYEQYF. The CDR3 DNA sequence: TGTGCCAGCAGTTCCCCCAACAGGGGCGGTTACGAGCAGTACTTC.

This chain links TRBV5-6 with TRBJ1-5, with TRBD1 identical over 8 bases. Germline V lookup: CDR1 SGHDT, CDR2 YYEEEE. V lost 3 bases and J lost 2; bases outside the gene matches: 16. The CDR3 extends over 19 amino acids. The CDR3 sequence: CASSSSPRQGFKGNQPQHF. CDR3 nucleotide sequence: TGTGCCAGCAGCTCATCGCCGCGACAGGGGTTCAAAGGCAATCAGCCCCAGCATTTT.

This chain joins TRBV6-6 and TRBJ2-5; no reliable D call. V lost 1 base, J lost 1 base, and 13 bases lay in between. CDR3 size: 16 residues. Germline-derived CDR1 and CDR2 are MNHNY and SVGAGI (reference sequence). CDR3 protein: CASSYFQTLVQETQYF. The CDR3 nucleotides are TGTGCCAGCAGTTACTTCCAAACCCTAGTCCAAGAGACCCAGTACTTC.

The CDR3: CAIRTGTSSTDTQYF. The CDR3, as DNA: TGTGCCATCAGAACGGGGACATCTAGCACAGATACGCAGTATTTT. V is TRBV10-3 and J is TRBJ2-3, with D possibly matching TRBD1 (6 bases). The ends were cut back, 6 bases at V and 0 bases at J, with 13 bases in the middle. Germline CDR1 reads ENHRY; CDR2 reads SYGVKD. CDR3 size: 15 residues.

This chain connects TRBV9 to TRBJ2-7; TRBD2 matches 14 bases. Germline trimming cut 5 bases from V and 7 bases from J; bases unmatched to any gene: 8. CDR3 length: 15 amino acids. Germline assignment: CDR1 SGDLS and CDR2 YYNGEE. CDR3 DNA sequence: TGTGCCAGCAGTCCCGCCGGGACTAGCGGGAGAGAGCAGTACTTC. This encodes CASSPAGTSGREQYF.

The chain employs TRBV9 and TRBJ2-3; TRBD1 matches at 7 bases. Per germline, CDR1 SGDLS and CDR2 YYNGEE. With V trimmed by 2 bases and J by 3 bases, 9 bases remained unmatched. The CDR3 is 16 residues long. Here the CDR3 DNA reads TGTGCCAGCAGCGTGACAGGGTTAATGAAAACAGATACGCAGTATTTT. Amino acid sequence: CASSVTGLMKTDTQYF.

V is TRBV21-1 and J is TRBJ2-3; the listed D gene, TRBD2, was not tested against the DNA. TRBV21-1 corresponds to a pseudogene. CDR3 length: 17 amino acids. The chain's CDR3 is CARSTGLAGLSTDTQYF. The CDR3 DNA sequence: TGTGCCAGATCTACGGGACTAGCGGGCCTTAGCACAGATACGCAGTATTTT.

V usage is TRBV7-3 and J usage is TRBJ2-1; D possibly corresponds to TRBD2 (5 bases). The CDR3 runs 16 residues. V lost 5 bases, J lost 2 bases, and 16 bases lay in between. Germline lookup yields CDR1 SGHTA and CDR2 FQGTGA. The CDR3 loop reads CASSHRGGPTYNEQFF. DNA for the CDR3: TGTGCCAGCAGCCATCGAGGCGGGCCGACCTACAATGAGCAGTTCTTC.

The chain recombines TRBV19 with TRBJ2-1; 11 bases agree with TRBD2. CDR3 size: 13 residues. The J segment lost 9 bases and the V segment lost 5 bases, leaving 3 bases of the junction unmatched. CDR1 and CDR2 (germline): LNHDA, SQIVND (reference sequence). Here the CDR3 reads CASSSTSGTEQFF. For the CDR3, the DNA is TGTGCCAGTAGTTCGACTAGCGGGACTGAGCAGTTCTTC.

CDR3 protein: CASSQSQEQYF. CDR3 in DNA: TGTGCCAGCAGCCAGTCCCAGGAGCAGTACTTC. This chain connects TRBV3-1 (or the pseudogene TRBV3-2) to TRBJ2-7, with D hard to call. The V and J ends lost 3 bases and 7 bases respectively, with 7 bases between them. Germline CDR1 LGHDT, CDR2 YNNKEL (reference sequence). The CDR3 has 11 amino acids.

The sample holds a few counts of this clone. CDR3 nucleotide sequence: TGTGCCAGCAGGGCGACATCCTTAAGGGGCTACACCTTC. Its translation: CASRATSLRGYTF. This sequence joins TRBV12-3 or TRBV12-4 and TRBJ1-2, with D uncertain. There are 13 residues in the CDR3. Trimming pared 6 bases from V and 8 bases from J, leaving 16 bases between.

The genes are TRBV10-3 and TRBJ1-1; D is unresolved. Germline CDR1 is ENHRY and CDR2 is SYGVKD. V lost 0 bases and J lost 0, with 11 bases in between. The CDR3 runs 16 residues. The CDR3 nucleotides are TGTGCCATCAGTGAGTCGATTTCGCAGATGAACACTGAAGCTTTCTTT. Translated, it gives CAISESISQMNTEAFF.

The CDR3: CASSVSAVDTQYF. The CDR3 DNA reads TGTGCCAGCAGTGTTTCGGCGGTGGATACGCAGTATTTT. This chain connects TRBV6-4 to TRBJ2-3, with D unclear. CDR1 is MRHNA and CDR2 is SNTAGT in the germline V gene. Trimming removed 4 bases from V and 6 bases from J, with 11 bases in between. The CDR3 loop spans 13 amino acids.

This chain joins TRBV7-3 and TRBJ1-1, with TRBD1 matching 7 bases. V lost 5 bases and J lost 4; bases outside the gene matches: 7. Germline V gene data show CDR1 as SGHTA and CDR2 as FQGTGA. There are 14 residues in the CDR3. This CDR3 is CASSDDRVGTEAFF. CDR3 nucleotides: TGTGCCAGCAGCGACGACAGGGTTGGCACTGAAGCTTTCTTT.

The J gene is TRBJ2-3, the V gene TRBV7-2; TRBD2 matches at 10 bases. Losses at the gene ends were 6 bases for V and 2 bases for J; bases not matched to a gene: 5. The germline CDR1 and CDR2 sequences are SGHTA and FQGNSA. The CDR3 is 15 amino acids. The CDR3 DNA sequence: TGTGCCAGCAGAATAGCGGGGGGACCCACAGATACGCAGTATTTT. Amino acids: CASRIAGGPTDTQYF.

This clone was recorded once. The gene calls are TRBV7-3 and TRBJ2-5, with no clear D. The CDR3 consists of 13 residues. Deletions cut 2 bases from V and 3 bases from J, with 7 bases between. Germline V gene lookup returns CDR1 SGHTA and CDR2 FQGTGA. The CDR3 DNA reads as TGTGCCAGCAGCTTAGGAGAGGAAGAGACCCAGTACTTC. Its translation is CASSLGEEETQYF.

The CDR3 sequence: CASKDGGLGNQPQHF. The CDR3, as DNA: TGTGCCAGTAAGGACGGGGGGCTTGGCAATCAGCCCCAGCATTTT. This chain connects TRBV19 to TRBJ1-5, with TRBD1 as a possible D gene (6 bases). The germline V gene encodes CDR1 LNHDA and CDR2 SQIVND (reference sequence). The CDR3 is 15 residues long. Trimming left V 7 bases short and J 2 bases short, with 15 bases between.

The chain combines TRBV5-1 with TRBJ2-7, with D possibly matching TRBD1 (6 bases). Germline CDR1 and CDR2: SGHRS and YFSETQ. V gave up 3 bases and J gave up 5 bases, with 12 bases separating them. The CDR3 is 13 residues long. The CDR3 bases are TGCGCCAGCAGCTGGGACAATGCCAACGAGCAGTACTTC. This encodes CASSWDNANEQYF.

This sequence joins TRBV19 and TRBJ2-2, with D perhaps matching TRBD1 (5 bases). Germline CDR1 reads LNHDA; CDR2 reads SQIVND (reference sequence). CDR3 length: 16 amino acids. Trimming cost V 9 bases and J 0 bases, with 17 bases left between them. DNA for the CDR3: TGTGCCAGCCAGCCCAGACAGTTCGCGAACACCGGGGAGCTGTTTTTT. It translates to CASQPRQFANTGELFF. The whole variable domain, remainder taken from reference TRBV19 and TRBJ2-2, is DGGITQSPKYLFRKEGQNVTLSCEQNLNHDAMYWYRQDPGQGLRLIYYSQIVNDFQKGDIAEGYSVSREKKESFPLTVTSAQKNPTAFYLCASQPRQFANTGELFFGEGSRLTVL.

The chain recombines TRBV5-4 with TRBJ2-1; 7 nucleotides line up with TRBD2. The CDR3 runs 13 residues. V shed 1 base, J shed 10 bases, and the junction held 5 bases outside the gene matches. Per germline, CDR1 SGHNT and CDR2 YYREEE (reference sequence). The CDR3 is CASSLYAGEEQFF. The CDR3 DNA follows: TGTGCCAGCAGCTTGTACGCGGGGGAAGAGCAGTTCTTC.

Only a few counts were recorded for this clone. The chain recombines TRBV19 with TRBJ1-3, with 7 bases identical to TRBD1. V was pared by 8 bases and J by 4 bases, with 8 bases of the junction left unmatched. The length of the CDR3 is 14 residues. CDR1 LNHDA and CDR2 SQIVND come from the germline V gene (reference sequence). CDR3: CASSDRESGNTIYF. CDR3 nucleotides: TGTGCCAGTTCCGACAGGGAGAGCGGAAACACCATATATTTT.

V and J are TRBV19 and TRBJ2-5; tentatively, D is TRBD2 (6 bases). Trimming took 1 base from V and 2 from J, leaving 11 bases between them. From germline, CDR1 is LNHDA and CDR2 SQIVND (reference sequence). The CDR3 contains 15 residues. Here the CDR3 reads CASSIAWRDQETQYF. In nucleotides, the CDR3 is TGTGCCAGTAGTATAGCCTGGCGGGATCAAGAGACCCAGTACTTC.

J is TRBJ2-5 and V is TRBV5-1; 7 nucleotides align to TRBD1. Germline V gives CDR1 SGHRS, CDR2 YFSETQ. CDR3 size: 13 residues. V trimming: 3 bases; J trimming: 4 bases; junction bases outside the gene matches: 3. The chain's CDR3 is CASSSGGGETQYF. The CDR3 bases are TGCGCCAGCAGCTCAGGGGGTGGAGAGACCCAGTACTTC.

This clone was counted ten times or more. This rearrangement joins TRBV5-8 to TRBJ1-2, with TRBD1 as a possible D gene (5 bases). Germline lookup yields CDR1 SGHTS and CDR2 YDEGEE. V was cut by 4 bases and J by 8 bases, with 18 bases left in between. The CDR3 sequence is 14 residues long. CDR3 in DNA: TGTGCCAGCAGCCCTCCGAGACAGAATCCGGGCTACACCTTC. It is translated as CASSPPRQNPGYTF. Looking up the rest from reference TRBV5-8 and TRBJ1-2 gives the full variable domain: EAGVTQSPTHLIKTRGQQATLRCSPISGHTSVYWYQQALGLGLQFLLWYDEGEERNRGNFPPRFSGRQFPNYSSELNVNALELEDSALYLCASSPPRQNPGYTFGSGTRLTVV.

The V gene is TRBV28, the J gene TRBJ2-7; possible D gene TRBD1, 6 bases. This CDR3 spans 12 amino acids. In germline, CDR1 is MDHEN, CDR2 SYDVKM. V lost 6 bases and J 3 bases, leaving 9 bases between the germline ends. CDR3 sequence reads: CASRDSYYEQYF. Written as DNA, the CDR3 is TGTGCCAGCAGGGACAGTTACTACGAGCAGTACTTC.

In DNA, the CDR3 is TGTGCCAGCATAGGCGGGAGGGCTCTGAATGAGCAGTTCTTC. Its protein is CASIGGRALNEQFF. The V call is TRBV28, the J call TRBJ2-1, with TRBD2 matching 9 bases. This CDR3 has 14 residues. Germline assignment: CDR1 MDHEN and CDR2 SYDVKM. V dropped 7 bases and J dropped 7; count of bases not matched to a gene: 8.